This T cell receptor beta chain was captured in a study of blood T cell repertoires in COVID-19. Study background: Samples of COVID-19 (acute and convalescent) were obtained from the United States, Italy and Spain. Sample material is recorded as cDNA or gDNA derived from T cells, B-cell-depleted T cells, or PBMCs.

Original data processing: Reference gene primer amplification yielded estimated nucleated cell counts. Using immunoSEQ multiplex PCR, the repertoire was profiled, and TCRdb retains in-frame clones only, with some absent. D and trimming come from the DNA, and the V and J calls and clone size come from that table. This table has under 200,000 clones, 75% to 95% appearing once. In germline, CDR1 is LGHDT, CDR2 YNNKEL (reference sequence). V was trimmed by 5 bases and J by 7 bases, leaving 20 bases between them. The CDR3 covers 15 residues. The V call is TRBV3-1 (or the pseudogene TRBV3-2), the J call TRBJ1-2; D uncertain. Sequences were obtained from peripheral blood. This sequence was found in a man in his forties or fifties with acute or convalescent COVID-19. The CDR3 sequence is CASSLTPEVKRGYTF. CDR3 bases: TGTGCCAGCAGCTTAACCCCCGAAGTAAAGCGTGGCTACACCTTC.